The clone carrying this T cell receptor (beta chain) has just one count. Per the authors' pipeline: It was from reference gene primer amplification that nucleated cell counts were estimated. Assay used: immunoSEQ multiplex PCR; TCRdb lists only in-frame clones, some missing. The DNA was the basis for D and trimming; V, J and clone size are from that table. The table has 60,000 to 90,000 clones, 86% seen once. This specimen comes from a study of blood T cell repertoires in COVID-19. The receptor's source is a human donor in a cohort sampled during active COVID-19. Material: peripheral blood.

This CDR3 reads CASSLIGRTTNTGELFF. The DNA of the CDR3 is TGTGCCAGCAGCTTGATTGGTCGGACAACGAACACCGGGGAGCTGTTTTTT. The chain has TRBV5-4 and TRBJ2-2; a weak D match, TRBD1 (5 bases). The V and J ends lost 1 base and 0 bases respectively, with 13 bases between them. The CDR3 runs to 17 residues. Germline V gene sequence: CDR1 SGHNT, CDR2 YYREEE (reference sequence).